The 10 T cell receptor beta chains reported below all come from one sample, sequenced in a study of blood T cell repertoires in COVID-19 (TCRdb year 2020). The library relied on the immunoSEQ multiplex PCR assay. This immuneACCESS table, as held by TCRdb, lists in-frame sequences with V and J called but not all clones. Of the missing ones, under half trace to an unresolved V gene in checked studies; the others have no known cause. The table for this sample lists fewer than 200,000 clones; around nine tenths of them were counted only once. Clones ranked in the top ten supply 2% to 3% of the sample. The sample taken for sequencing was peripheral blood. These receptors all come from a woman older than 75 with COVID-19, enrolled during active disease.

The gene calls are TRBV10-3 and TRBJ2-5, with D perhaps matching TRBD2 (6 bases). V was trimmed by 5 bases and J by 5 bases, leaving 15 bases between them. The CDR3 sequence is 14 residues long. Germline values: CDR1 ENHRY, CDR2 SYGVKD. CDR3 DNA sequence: TGTGCCATCAGTTCCGGGACTCTGGGGGAGACCCAGTACTTC. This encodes CAISSGTLGETQYF.

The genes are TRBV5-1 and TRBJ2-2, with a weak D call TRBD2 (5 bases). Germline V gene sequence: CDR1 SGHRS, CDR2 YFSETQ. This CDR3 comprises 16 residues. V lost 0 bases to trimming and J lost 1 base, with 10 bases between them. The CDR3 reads CASSLDPAVNTGELFF. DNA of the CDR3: TGCGCCAGCAGCTTGGATCCAGCGGTGAACACCGGGGAGCTGTTTTTT.

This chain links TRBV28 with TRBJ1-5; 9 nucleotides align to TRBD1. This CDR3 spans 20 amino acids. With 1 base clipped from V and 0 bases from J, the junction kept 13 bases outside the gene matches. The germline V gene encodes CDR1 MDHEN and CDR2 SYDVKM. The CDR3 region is CASSLFQKDRGGYSNQPQHF. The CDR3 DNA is TGTGCCAGCAGTTTATTCCAGAAGGACAGGGGTGGGTATAGCAATCAGCCCCAGCATTTT.

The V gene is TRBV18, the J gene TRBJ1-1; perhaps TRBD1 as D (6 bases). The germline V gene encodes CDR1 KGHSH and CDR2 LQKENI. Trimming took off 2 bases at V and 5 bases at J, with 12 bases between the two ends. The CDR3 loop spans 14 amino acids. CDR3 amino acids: CASSPLAGETEAFF. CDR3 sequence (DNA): TGTGCCAGCTCACCATTAGCAGGGGAGACTGAAGCTTTCTTT.

CDR3 in DNA: TGTGCCAGCAGCCAAGGGAGACAGGTTAAAGGCGCTGAAGCTTTCTTT. Translation gives CASSQGRQVKGAEAFF. V usage is TRBV4-2 and J usage is TRBJ1-1, with D perhaps matching TRBD1 (6 bases). Trimming pared 1 base from V and 6 bases from J, leaving 18 bases between. In germline, CDR1 is LGHNA, CDR2 YNFKEQ. The CDR3 runs to 16 residues.

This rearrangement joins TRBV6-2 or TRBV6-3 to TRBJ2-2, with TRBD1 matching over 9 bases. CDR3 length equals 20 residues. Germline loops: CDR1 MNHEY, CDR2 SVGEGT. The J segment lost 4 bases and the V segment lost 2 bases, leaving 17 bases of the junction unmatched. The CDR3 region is CASSYPKQTGGLLFTGELFF. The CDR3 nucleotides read TGTGCCAGCAGTTACCCCAAACAAACAGGGGGCCTACTTTTCACCGGGGAGCTGTTTTTT.

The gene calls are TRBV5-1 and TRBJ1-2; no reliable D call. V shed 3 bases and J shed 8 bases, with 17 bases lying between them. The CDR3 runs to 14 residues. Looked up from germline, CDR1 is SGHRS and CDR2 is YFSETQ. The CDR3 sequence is CASSSSQALGGYTF. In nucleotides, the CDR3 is TGCGCCAGCAGCTCCAGCCAGGCCCTTGGCGGCTACACCTTC.

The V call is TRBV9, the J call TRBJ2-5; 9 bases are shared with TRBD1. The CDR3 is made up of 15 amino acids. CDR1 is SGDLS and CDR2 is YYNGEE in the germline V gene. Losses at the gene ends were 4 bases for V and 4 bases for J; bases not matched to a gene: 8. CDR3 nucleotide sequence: TGTGCCAGCAGCCTCGGGACAGGGCAGTCAGAGACCCAGTACTTC. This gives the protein CASSLGTGQSETQYF. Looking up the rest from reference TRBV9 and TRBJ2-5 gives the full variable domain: DSGVTQTPKHLITATGQRVTLRCSPRSGDLSVYWYQQSLDQGLQFLIQYYNGEERAKGNILERFSAQQFPDLHSELNLSSLELGDSALYFCASSLGTGQSETQYFGPGTRLLVL.

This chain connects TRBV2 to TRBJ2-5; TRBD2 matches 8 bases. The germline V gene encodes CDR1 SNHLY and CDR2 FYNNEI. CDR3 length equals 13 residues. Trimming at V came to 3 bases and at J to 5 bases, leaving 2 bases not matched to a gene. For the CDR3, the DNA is TGTGCCAGCAGTGAGGGACTAGTTGAGACCCAGTACTTC. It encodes CASSEGLVETQYF.

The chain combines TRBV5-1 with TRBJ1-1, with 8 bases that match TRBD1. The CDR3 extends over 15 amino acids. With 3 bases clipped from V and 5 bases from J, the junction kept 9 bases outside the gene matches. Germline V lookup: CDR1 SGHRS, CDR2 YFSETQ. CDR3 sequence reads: CASSSFGQGETEAFF. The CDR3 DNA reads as TGCGCCAGCAGCTCGTTCGGACAGGGAGAGACTGAAGCTTTCTTT.